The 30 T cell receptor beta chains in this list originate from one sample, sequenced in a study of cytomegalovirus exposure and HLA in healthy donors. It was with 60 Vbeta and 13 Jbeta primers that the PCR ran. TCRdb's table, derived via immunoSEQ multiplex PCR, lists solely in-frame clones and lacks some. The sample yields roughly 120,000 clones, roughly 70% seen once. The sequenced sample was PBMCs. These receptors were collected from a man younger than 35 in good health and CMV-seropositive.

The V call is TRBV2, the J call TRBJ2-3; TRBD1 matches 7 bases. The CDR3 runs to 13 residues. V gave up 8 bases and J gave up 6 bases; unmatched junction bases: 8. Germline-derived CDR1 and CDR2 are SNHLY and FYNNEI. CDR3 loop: CASHETGPDTQYF. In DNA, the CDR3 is TGTGCCAGCCACGAGACAGGGCCGGATACGCAGTATTTT.

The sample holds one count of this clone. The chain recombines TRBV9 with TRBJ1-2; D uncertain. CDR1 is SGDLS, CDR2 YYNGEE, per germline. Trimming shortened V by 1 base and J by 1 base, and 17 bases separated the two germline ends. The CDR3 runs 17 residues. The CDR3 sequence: CASSVLYRWEFNYGYTF. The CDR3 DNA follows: TGTGCCAGCAGCGTATTGTACCGTTGGGAGTTTAACTATGGCTACACCTTC. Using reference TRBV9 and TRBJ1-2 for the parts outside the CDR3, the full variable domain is DSGVTQTPKHLITATGQRVTLRCSPRSGDLSVYWYQQSLDQGLQFLIQYYNGEERAKGNILERFSAQQFPDLHSELNLSSLELGDSALYFCASSVLYRWEFNYGYTFGSGTRLTVV.

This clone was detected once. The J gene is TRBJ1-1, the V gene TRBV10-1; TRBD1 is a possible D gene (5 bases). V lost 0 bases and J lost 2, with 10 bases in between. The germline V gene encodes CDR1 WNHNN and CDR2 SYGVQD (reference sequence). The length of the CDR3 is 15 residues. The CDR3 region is CASSESGGFNTEAFF. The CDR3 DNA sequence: TGCGCCAGCAGTGAGTCGGGGGGATTCAACACTGAAGCTTTCTTT.

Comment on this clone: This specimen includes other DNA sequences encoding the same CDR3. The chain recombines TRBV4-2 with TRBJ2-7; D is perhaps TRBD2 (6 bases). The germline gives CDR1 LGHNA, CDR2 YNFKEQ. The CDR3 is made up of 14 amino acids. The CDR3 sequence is CASSPGTHSYEQYV. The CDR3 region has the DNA TGTGCCAGCAGCCCCGGGACTCACTCCTATGAGCAGTACGTC.

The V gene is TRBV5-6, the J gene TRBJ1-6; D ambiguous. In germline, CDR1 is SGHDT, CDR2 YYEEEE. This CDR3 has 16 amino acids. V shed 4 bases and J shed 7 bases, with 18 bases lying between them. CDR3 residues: CASSEPSPGLNSPLHF. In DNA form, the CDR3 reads TGTGCCAGCAGCGAACCCTCGCCAGGCCTAAATTCACCCCTCCACTTT.

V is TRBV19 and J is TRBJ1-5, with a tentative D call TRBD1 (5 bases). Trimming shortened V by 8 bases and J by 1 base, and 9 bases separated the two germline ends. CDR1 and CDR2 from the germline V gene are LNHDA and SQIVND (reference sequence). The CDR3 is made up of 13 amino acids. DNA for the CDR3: TGTGCCAGTTCTAACAGGAGCAATCAGCCCCAGCATTTT. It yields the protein CASSNRSNQPQHF.

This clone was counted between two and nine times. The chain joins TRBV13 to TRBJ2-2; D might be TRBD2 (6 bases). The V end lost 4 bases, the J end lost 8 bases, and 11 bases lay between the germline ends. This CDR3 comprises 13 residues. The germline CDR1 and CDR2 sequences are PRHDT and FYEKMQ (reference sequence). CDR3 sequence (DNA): TGTGCCAGCAGCTCGGGGGAGACGGGGGAGCTGTTTTTT. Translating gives CASSSGETGELFF. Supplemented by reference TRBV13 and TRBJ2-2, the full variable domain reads AAGVIQSPRHLIKEKRETATLKCYPIPRHDTVYWYQQGPGQDPQFLISFYEKMQSDKGSIPDRFSAQQFSDYHSELNMSSLELGDSALYFCASSSGETGELFFGEGSRLTVL.

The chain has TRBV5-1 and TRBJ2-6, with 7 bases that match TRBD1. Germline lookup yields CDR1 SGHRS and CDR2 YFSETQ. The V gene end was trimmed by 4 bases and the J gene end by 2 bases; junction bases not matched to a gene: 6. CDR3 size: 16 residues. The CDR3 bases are TGCGCCAGCAGCCCTCGACAGGGAACTGGGGCCAACGTCCTGACTTTC. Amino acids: CASSPRQGTGANVLTF.

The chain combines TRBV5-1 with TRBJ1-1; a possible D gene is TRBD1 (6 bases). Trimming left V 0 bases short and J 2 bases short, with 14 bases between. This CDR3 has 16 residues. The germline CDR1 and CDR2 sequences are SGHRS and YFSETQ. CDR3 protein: CASSLELTGGNTEAFF. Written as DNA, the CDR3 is TGCGCCAGCAGCTTGGAATTGACAGGAGGAAACACTGAAGCTTTCTTT.

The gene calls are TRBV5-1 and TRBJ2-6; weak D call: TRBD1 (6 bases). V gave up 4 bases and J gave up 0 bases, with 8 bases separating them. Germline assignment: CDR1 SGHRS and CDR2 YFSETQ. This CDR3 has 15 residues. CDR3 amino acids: CASSGQLSGANVLTF. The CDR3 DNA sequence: TGCGCCAGCAGCGGACAGCTCTCTGGGGCCAACGTCCTGACTTTC.

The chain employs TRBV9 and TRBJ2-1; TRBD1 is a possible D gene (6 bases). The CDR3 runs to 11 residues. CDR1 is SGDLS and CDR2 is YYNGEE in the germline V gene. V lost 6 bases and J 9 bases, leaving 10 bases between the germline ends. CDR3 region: CASTRGAEQFF. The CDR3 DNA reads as TGTGCCAGCACCAGGGGTGCTGAGCAGTTCTTC.

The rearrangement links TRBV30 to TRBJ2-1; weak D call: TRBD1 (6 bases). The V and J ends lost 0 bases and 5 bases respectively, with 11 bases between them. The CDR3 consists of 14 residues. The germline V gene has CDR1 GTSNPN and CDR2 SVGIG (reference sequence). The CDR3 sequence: CAWSVQGSDNEQFF. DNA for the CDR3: TGTGCCTGGAGTGTTCAGGGGAGCGACAATGAGCAGTTCTTC.

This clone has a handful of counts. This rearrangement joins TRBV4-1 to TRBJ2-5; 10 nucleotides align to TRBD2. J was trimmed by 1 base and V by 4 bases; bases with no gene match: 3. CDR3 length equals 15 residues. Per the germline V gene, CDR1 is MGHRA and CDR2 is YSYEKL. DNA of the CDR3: TGCGCCAGCAGCCGTTTAGCGGGGGGCCAAGAGACCCAGTACTTC. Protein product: CASSRLAGGQETQYF.

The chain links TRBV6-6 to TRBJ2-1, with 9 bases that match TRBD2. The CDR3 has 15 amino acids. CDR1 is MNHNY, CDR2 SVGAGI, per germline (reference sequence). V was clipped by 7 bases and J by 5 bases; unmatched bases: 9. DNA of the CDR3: TGTGCCAGCACGGTGGGGCGGGGGGGGGACAATGAGCAGTTCTTC. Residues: CASTVGRGGDNEQFF.

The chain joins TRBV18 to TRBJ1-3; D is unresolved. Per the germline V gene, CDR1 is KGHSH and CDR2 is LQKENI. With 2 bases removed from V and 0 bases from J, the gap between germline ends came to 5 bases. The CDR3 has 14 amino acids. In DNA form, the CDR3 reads TGTGCCAGCTCACCATTACTCTCTGGAAACACCATATATTTT. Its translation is CASSPLLSGNTIYF.

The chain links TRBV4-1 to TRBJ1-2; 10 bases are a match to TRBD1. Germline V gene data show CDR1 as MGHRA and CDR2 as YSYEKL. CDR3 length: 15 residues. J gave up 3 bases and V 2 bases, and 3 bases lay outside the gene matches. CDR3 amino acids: CASSQTGTGDYGYTF. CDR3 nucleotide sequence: TGCGCCAGCAGCCAAACGGGGACAGGGGACTATGGCTACACCTTC.

In DNA form, the CDR3 reads TGTGCCAGTAGTTTAAACACTGAAGCTTTCTTT. As protein: CASSLNTEAFF. The chain combines TRBV19 with TRBJ1-1; no clear D. The CDR3 is 11 amino acids. V was cut by 5 bases and J by 2 bases, with 3 bases left in between. Germline V gives CDR1 LNHDA, CDR2 SQIVND (reference sequence).

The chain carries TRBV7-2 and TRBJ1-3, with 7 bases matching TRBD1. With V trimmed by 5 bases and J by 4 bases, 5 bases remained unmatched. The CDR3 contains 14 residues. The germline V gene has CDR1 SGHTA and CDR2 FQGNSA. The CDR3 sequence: CASSHPGGGNTIYF. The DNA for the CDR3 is TGTGCCAGCAGCCATCCAGGGGGAGGAAACACCATATATTTT.

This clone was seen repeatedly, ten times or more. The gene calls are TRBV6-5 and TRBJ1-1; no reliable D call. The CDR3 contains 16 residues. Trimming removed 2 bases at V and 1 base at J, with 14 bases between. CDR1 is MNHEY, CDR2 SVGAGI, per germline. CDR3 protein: CASSYGGSGRNTEAFF. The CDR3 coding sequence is TGTGCCAGCAGTTACGGTGGTTCGGGGAGGAACACTGAAGCTTTCTTT.

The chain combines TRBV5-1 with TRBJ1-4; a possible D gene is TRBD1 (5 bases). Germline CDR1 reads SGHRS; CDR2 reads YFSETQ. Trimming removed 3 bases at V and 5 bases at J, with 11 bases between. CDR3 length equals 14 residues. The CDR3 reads CASSYRQYNEKLFF. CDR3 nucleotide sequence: TGCGCCAGCAGCTACAGACAGTACAATGAAAAACTGTTTTTT.

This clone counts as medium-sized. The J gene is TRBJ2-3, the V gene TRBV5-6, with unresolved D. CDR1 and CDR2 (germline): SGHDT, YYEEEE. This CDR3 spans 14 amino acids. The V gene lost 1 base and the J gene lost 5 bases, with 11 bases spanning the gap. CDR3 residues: CASSLFSFGDTQYF. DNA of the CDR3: TGTGCCAGCAGCTTGTTTAGTTTCGGAGATACGCAGTATTTT.

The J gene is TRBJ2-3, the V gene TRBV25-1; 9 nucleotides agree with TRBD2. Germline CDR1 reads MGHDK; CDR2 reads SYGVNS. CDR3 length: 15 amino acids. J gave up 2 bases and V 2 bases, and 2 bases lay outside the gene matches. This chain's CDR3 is CASSELAGHTDTQYF. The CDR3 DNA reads TGTGCCAGCAGTGAACTAGCGGGGCACACAGATACGCAGTATTTT.

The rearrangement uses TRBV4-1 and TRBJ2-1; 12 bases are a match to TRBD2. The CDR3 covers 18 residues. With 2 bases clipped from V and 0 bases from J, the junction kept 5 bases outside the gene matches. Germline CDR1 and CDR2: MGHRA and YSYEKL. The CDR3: CASSQSGTSGPSYNEQFF. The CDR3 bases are TGCGCCAGCAGCCAATCCGGGACTAGCGGGCCCTCCTACAATGAGCAGTTCTTC.

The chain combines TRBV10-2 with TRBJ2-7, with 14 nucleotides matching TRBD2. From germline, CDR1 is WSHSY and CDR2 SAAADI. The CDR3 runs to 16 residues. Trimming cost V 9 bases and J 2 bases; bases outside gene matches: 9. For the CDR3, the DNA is TGCGCCAGTGGGGGACTAGCGGGGGCCTCCCCCTACGAGCAGTACGTC. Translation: CASGGLAGASPYEQYV.

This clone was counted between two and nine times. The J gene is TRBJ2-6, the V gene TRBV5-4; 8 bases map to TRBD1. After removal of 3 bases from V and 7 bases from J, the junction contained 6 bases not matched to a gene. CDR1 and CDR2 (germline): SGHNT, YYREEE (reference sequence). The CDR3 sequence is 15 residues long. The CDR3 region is CASSSGGSGANVLTF. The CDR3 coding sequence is TGTGCCAGCAGCTCAGGGGGCTCAGGAGCCAACGTCCTGACTTTC.

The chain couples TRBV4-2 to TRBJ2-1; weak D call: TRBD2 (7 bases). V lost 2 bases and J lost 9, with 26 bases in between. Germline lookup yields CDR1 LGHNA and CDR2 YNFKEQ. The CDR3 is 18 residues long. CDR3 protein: CASSQFARGGGVSPEQFF. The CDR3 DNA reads TGTGCCAGCAGCCAATTTGCTCGAGGGGGGGGCGTATCCCCTGAGCAGTTCTTC.

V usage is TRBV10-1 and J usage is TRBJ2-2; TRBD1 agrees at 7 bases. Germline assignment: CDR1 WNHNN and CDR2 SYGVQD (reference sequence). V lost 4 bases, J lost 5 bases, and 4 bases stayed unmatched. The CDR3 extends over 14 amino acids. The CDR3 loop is CASSAQGTTGELFF. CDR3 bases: TGCGCCAGCAGTGCACAGGGGACGACCGGGGAGCTGTTTTTT.

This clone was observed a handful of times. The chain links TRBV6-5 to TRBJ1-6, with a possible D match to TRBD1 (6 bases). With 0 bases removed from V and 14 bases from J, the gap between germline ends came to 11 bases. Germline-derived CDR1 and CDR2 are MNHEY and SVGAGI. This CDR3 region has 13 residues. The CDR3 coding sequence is TGTGCCAGCAGTTACTCGATAGGGGACACCCTCCACTTT. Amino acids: CASSYSIGDTLHF.

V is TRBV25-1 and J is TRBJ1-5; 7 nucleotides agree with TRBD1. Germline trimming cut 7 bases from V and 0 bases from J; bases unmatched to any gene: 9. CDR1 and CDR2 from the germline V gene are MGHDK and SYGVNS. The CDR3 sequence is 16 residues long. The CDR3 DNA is TGTGCCAGCAACCAAGTGGGGACAGATAGCAATCAGCCCCAGCATTTT. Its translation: CASNQVGTDSNQPQHF.

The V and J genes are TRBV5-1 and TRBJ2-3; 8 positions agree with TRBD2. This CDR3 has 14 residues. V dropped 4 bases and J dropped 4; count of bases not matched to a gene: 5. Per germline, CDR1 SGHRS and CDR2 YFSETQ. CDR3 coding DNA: TGCGCCAGCAGCGAGACTAGCGCCCCAGATACGCAGTATTTT. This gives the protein CASSETSAPDTQYF. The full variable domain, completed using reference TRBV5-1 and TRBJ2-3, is KAGVTQTPRYLIKTRGQQVTLSCSPISGHRSVSWYQQTPGQGLQFLFEYFSETQRNKGNFPGRFSGRQFSNSRSEMNVSTLELGDSALYLCASSETSAPDTQYFGPGTRLTVL.